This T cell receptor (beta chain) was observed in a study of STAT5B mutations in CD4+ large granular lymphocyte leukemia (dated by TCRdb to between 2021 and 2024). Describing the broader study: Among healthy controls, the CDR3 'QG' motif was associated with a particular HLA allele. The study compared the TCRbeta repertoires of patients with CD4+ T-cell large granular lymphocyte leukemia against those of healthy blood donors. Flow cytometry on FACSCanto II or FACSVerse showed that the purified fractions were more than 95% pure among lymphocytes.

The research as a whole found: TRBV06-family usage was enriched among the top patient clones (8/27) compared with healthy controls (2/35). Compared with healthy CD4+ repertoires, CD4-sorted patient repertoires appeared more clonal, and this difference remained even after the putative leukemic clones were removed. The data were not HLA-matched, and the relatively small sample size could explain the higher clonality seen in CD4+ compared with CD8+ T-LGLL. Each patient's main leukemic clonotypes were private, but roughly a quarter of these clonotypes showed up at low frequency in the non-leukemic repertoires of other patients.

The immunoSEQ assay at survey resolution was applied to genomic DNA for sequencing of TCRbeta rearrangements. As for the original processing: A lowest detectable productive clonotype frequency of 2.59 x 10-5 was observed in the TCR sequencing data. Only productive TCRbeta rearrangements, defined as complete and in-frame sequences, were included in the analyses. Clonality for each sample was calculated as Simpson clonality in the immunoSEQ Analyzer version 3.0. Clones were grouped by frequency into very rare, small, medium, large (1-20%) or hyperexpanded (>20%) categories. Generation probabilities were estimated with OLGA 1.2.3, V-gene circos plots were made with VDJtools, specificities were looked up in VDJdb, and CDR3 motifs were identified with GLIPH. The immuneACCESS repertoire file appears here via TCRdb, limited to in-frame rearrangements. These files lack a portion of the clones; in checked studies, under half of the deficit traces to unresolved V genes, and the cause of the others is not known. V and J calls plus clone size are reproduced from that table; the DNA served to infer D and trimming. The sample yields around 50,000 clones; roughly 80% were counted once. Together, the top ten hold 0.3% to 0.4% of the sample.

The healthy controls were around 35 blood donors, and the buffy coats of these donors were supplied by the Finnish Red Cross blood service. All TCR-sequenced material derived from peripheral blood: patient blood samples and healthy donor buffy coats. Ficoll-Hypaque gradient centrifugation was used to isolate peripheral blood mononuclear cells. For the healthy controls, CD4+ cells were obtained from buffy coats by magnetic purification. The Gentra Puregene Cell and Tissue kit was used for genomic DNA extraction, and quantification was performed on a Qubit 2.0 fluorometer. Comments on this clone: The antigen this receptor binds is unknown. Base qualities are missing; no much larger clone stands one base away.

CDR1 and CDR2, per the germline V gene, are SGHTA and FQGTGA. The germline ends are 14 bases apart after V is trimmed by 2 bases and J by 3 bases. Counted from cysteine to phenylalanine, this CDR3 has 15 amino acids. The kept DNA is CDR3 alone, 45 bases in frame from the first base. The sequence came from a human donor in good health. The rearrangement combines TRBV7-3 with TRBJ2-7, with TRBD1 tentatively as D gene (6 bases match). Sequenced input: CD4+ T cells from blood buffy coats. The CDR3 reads CASSLAAGEGYEQYF. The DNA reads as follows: TGTGCCAGCAGCTTAGCGGCAGGGGAAGGCTACGAGCAGTACTTC.